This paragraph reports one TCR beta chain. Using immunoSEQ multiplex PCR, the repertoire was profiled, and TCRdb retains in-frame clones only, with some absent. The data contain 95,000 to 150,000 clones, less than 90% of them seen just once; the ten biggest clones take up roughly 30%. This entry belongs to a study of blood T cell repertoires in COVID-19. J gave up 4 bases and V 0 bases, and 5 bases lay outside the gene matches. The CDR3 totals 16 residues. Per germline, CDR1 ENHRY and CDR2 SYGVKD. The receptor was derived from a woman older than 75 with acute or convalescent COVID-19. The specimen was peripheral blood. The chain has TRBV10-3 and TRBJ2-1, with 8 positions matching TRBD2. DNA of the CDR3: TGTGCCATCAGTGAGTCGAAGGTAGCGGGGTACAATGAGCAGTTCTTC. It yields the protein CAISESKVAGYNEQFF.